These 11 T cell receptor beta chains came from one sample sequenced in a study of CD8+ T cells in alopecia areata. RNA was extracted and reverse transcribed into cDNA as the sequencing template. TCRdb keeps only in-frame clones here, not all; method: immunoSEQ multiplex PCR. The sample consists of some 210,000 clones, 66% of them appearing once. Treatment specified: oral pan-JAK inhibitor, 5-10 mg twice daily. The source was CD4+ T cells sorted from blood, collected around week 46, from a patient treated with tofacitinib. The receptors come from a human donor with alopecia areata.

The rearrangement uses TRBV29-1 and TRBJ1-2, with D perhaps TRBD1 (5 bases). Germline loops: CDR1 SQVTM, CDR2 ANQGSEA. This CDR3 contains 13 residues. The germline V and J ends were trimmed by 5 bases and 6 bases, with 16 bases remaining between them. The CDR3 region has the DNA TGCAGCGTTTCGGTCGCAGGGCCAGATGGCTACACCTTC. Translating gives CSVSVAGPDGYTF.

This chain links TRBV6-5 with TRBJ2-3; possible D gene TRBD2, 7 bases. The V end lost 8 bases, the J end lost 5 bases, and 17 bases lay between the germline ends. CDR1 is MNHEY, CDR2 SVGAGI, per germline. There are 14 residues in the CDR3. In DNA, the CDR3 is TGTGCCAGCGGGGCGGGGGCCCCCGGAGATACGCAGTATTTT. The encoded protein is CASGAGAPGDTQYF.

This chain uses TRBV30 with TRBJ1-5, with unresolved D. With 0 bases removed from V and 7 bases from J, the gap between germline ends came to 10 bases. Germline CDR1 reads GTSNPN; CDR2 reads SVGIG (reference sequence). This CDR3 has 13 residues. CDR3 amino acids: CAWSVAGSQPQHF. DNA of the CDR3: TGTGCCTGGAGTGTAGCGGGAAGCCAGCCCCAGCATTTT.

This rearrangement joins TRBV13 to TRBJ2-3; 7 nucleotides align to TRBD1. Germline V gene sequence: CDR1 PRHDT, CDR2 FYEKMQ (reference sequence). This CDR3 comprises 15 residues. V lost 6 bases, J lost 8 bases, and 14 bases stayed unmatched. The DNA of the CDR3 is TGTGCCAGCAGTCATGGACAGGCCCCTTTACCTACGCAGTATTTT. Its protein product is CASSHGQAPLPTQYF.

The table lists this clone with a few counts. The J gene is TRBJ2-1, the V gene TRBV5-4; no clear D. Germline lookup yields CDR1 SGHNT and CDR2 YYREEE (reference sequence). The ends were cut back, 4 bases at V and 8 bases at J, with 10 bases in the middle. The CDR3 contains 12 residues. This CDR3 reads CASSPNGYEQFF. The CDR3 bases are TGTGCCAGCAGCCCGAACGGGTATGAGCAGTTCTTC.

The chain combines TRBV29-1 with TRBJ2-3; possible D gene TRBD1, 5 bases. The CDR3 has 12 amino acids. The V end was cut by 6 bases, the J end by 3 bases, with 10 bases between. Germline V gene sequence: CDR1 SQVTM, CDR2 ANQGSEA. The DNA of the CDR3 is TGCAGCGTAGGCAGGGTAACAGATACGCAGTATTTT. It specifies CSVGRVTDTQYF.

Of note for this clone: The junction does not match germline at one end; this may be a read error. The chain is built from TRBV30 and TRBJ2-6; D possibly corresponds to TRBD1 (5 bases). The germline V gene encodes CDR1 GTSNPN and CDR2 SVGIG (reference sequence). CDR3 size: 16 residues. CDR3 coding DNA: TGTGCCTGGAGTGTACTTTCGGGCTCTGGGGCCAACATCCTGACTTTC. Translating gives CAWSVLSGSGANILTF.

This clone came up many times. The chain is built from TRBV19 and TRBJ1-5; D is ambiguous. The CDR3 sequence is 14 residues long. Germline CDR1 reads LNHDA; CDR2 reads SQIVND (reference sequence). The V gene lost 3 bases and the J gene lost 0 bases, with 6 bases spanning the gap. For the CDR3, the DNA is TGTGCCAGTAGTATCCTTTATAGCAATCAGCCCCAGCATTTT. The encoded protein is CASSILYSNQPQHF.

The chain carries TRBV30 and TRBJ1-1; maybe TRBD1 (5 bases). Trimming cost V 0 bases and J 3 bases, with 11 bases left between them. The CDR3 runs 14 residues. Germline CDR1 reads GTSNPN; CDR2 reads SVGIG (reference sequence). CDR3 amino acids: CAWSVRLGDTEAFF. The CDR3 DNA reads TGTGCCTGGAGTGTGAGGTTGGGGGACACTGAAGCTTTCTTT.

The chain employs TRBV10-3 and TRBJ2-2, with 7 bases identical to TRBD2. V was clipped by 0 bases and J by 4 bases; unmatched bases: 11. Germline-derived CDR1 and CDR2 are ENHRY and SYGVKD. The CDR3 extends over 18 amino acids. The DNA for the CDR3 is TGTGCCATCAGTGAGTCGTATATCGGGGGGAGATCCACCGGGGAGCTGTTTTTT. Translating gives CAISESYIGGRSTGELFF.

The chain has TRBV19 and TRBJ2-1, with TRBD2 identical over 8 bases. The CDR3 extends over 16 amino acids. The germline CDR1 and CDR2 sequences are LNHDA and SQIVND (reference sequence). The ends lost 4 bases at V and 4 bases at J; junction bases unmatched: 9. The CDR3 DNA reads as TGTGCCAGTAGTAGAGGCGGGGGGTCCAAATACAATGAGCAGTTCTTC. It codes for CASSRGGGSKYNEQFF.